These 25 T cell receptor beta chains came from one sample sequenced in a study of neurological immune-mediated disorders. TCRdb reprocessed the 5' RACE reads via MiXCR and lists one record per CDR3 protein. This repertoire shows roughly 39,000 distinct CDR3 sequences, less than 9% found once; its top ten account for 5.5% to 6%. Sequenced sample: CD4+ T cells from blood. The receptors here all came from a man aged 50-59 years in good health.

This clonotype was seen more than once but under ten times. DNA for the CDR3: TGCAGTGCTACCGGTACGTGGAACAGGACCTATCAGCCCCAGCATTTT. It codes for CSATGTWNRTYQPQHF. J is TRBJ1-5 and V is TRBV20-1; TRBD1 might be the D (5 bases). V shed 4 bases and J shed 5 bases, with 21 bases lying between them. The CDR3 runs to 16 residues. CDR1 and CDR2 (germline): DFQATT, SNEGSKA (reference sequence).

Ten or more counts support this clonotype. The chain is built from TRBV4-1 and TRBJ2-1; D is perhaps TRBD1 (6 bases). CDR1 and CDR2 from the germline V gene are MGHRA and YSYEKL. Trimming shortened V by 6 bases and J by 9 bases, and 30 bases separated the two germline ends. CDR3 length: 18 amino acids. The CDR3 here is CASSPPGQTWPRATEQFF. Here the CDR3 DNA reads TGCGCCAGCAGTCCTCCGGGACAAACGTGGCCTAGGGCCACTGAGCAGTTCTTC.

This clonotype was seen only a few times. The V and J genes are TRBV30 and TRBJ1-2; D is uncertain. CDR1 is GTSNPN, CDR2 SVGIG, per germline (reference sequence). The CDR3 loop spans 11 amino acids. The germline V and J ends were trimmed by 1 base and 10 bases, with 10 bases remaining between them. CDR3: CAWSGSEAYTF. The CDR3 nucleotides are TGTGCCTGGAGTGGTTCAGAAGCCTACACCTTC.

This clonotype was seen many times. The chain carries TRBV5-1 and TRBJ2-7; 8 nucleotides agree with TRBD1. J gave up 2 bases and V 1 base, and 5 bases lay outside the gene matches. Germline CDR1 reads SGHRS; CDR2 reads YFSETQ. CDR3 length: 15 residues. The DNA of the CDR3 is TGCGCCAGCAGCTTGCAAGGACAGGGCACCTACGAGCAGTACTTC. This gives the protein CASSLQGQGTYEQYF. The whole variable domain, remainder taken from reference TRBV5-1 and TRBJ2-7, is KAGVTQTPRYLIKTRGQQVTLSCSPISGHRSVSWYQQTPGQGLQFLFEYFSETQRNKGNFPGRFSGRQFSNSRSEMNVSTLELGDSALYLCASSLQGQGTYEQYFGPGTRLTVT.

Many counts were recorded for this clonotype. In DNA, the CDR3 is TGTGCCATCAGGGATGAGCGACACGAGCAGTACTTC. Translating it yields CAIRDERHEQYF. The chain recombines TRBV10-3 with TRBJ2-7; D not resolved. The CDR3 runs to 12 residues. V dropped 6 bases and J dropped 5 bases, with 11 bases sitting between them. Germline V gene data show CDR1 as ENHRY and CDR2 as SYGVKD.

In its sample, this clonotype was seen a few times. This chain connects TRBV6-2 or TRBV6-3 to TRBJ2-1; 8 bases align to TRBD2. The CDR3 is 17 residues long. J was trimmed by 1 base and V by 6 bases; bases with no gene match: 11. Germline CDR1 MNHEY, CDR2 SVGEGT. CDR3 region: CASSYDAGGGSYNEQFF. The DNA of the CDR3 is TGTGCCAGCAGCTATGACGCGGGAGGCGGGTCCTACAATGAGCAGTTCTTC.

The rearrangement joins TRBV7-2 to TRBJ2-3; D uncertain. The V gene's germline CDR1 is SGHTA and CDR2 FQGNSA. CDR3 length: 12 residues. V was cut by 3 bases and J by 2 bases, with 3 bases left in between. The CDR3 here is CASSFITDTQYF. The CDR3 region has the DNA TGTGCCAGCAGCTTCATCACAGATACGCAGTATTTT.

This clonotype was recorded many times. This chain joins TRBV18 and TRBJ2-1; 9 bases agree with TRBD2. The CDR3 is 15 residues long. Per the germline V gene, CDR1 is KGHSH and CDR2 is LQKENI. After removal of 4 bases from V and 9 bases from J, the junction contained 10 bases not matched to a gene. The CDR3, as DNA: TGTGCCAGCTCACTTAGCGGGGGAACTGTTAGTGAGCAGTTCTTC. Its protein is CASSLSGGTVSEQFF.

The V call is TRBV10-3, the J call TRBJ2-3; 8 bases line up with TRBD2. CDR1 and CDR2 from the germline V gene are ENHRY and SYGVKD. V gave up 7 bases and J gave up 8 bases; unmatched junction bases: 26. The CDR3 is 19 amino acids. DNA of the CDR3: TGTGCCATCACTTCAGGGGACGTCGACGGGAGGGCCGTGAGGGGTACGCAGTATTTT. This codes for CAITSGDVDGRAVRGTQYF.

The chain has TRBV12-3 or TRBV12-4 and TRBJ1-6, with TRBD1 as a possible D gene (5 bases). Trimming cost V 4 bases and J 7 bases, with 11 bases left between them. The CDR3 length is 14 residues. The CDR3 coding sequence is TGTGCCAGCAGTTGGGACGGTTCAAATTCACCCCTCCACTTT. Amino acid sequence: CASSWDGSNSPLHF.

This clonotype was observed a few times. The gene calls are TRBV5-4 and TRBJ2-1, with 11 positions matching TRBD2. V dropped 2 bases and J dropped 5; count of bases not matched to a gene: 3. CDR1 is SGHNT, CDR2 YYREEE, per germline (reference sequence). CDR3 length: 15 amino acids. CDR3 sequence reads: CASSLAGLADNEQFF. CDR3 bases: TGTGCCAGCAGCTTAGCGGGACTAGCGGACAATGAGCAGTTCTTC.

This clonotype was observed at least ten times. The chain couples TRBV5-1 to TRBJ2-1; 14 nucleotides align to TRBD2. V trimming: 4 bases; J trimming: 10 bases; junction bases outside the gene matches: 10. Germline loops: CDR1 SGHRS, CDR2 YFSETQ. The CDR3 spans 16 residues. DNA of the CDR3: TGCGCCAGCAGCGAATTTGGACTAGCGGGAGGAGGGGAGCAGTTCTTC. Its translation is CASSEFGLAGGGEQFF.

The chain links TRBV4-1 to TRBJ2-7; 7 bases are shared with TRBD2. Germline CDR1 is MGHRA and CDR2 is YSYEKL. V shed 2 bases and J 6 bases; nucleotides not matched to a gene: 1. CDR3 length: 12 amino acids. The CDR3 nucleotides read TGCGCCAGCAGCCAACCGGGGGGCGAGCAGTACTTC. This encodes CASSQPGGEQYF.

The chain couples TRBV28 to TRBJ2-7; 11 nucleotides agree with TRBD2. The CDR3 totals 16 residues. The V and J ends lost 6 bases and 0 bases, in that order; junction bases with no gene match: 7. Per germline, CDR1 MDHEN and CDR2 SYDVKM. As DNA, the CDR3 is TGTGCCAGCAGGACGCCGGGACTAGCGGCCTCCTACGAGCAGTACTTC. Translating gives CASRTPGLAASYEQYF.

This clonotype was found many times. V gene TRBV20-1 combines with J gene TRBJ2-3, with 8 bases lining up with TRBD2. CDR1 and CDR2 from the germline V gene are DFQATT and SNEGSKA (reference sequence). CDR3 length equals 13 residues. Trimming at V came to 5 bases and at J to 8 bases, leaving 9 bases not matched to a gene. CDR3 residues: CSAFPVAGRTQYF. The CDR3 DNA reads TGCAGTGCTTTCCCTGTAGCGGGACGTACGCAGTATTTT.

At least ten counts were recorded for this clonotype. V usage is TRBV28 and J usage is TRBJ2-5; D is possibly TRBD2 (6 bases). Germline CDR1 MDHEN, CDR2 SYDVKM. The CDR3 consists of 17 residues. V gave up 0 bases and J gave up 7 bases, with 21 bases separating them. The CDR3 DNA reads as TGTGCCAGCAGTTTATGGAGTAGCGGAAATAGTCGGGGGACCCAGTACTTC. It is translated as CASSLWSSGNSRGTQYF.

This clonotype occurred a few times. A read error may be the cause here, since a much bigger clone is one base away. The V gene is TRBV6-2 or TRBV6-3, the J gene TRBJ2-4; weak D call: TRBD2 (5 bases). Germline V CDR1 and CDR2: MNHEY, SVGEGT. The CDR3 totals 14 residues. The CDR3 spells CASSFMGSGAPRDF. The CDR3 nucleotides read TGTGCCAGCAGTTTTATGGGAAGCGGAGCCCCCCGGGACTTC.

This clonotype has ten or more counts. V is TRBV28 and J is TRBJ2-7; TRBD1 aligns across 12 bases. V gave up 10 bases and J gave up 2 bases; unmatched junction bases: 18. CDR1 and CDR2 from the germline V gene are MDHEN and SYDVKM. This CDR3 has 18 amino acids. In DNA form, the CDR3 reads TGTGCCACTTGGGCGCCAGGGACAGGGGGCAAGAGGACCTACGAGCAGTACTTC. Its protein is CATWAPGTGGKRTYEQYF.

This clonotype was counted a few times. V usage is TRBV29-1 and J usage is TRBJ2-7, with D possibly matching TRBD1 (6 bases). The CDR3 runs 14 residues. Deletions cut 4 bases from V and 1 base from J, with 14 bases between. Germline V gene lookup returns CDR1 SQVTM and CDR2 ANQGSEA. The CDR3 DNA reads TGCAGCGTTGGCCGGGACACCTTTTCCTACGAGCAGTACTTC. Residues: CSVGRDTFSYEQYF.

This clonotype was recorded at least ten times. V and J are TRBV20-1 and TRBJ2-5; D remains ambiguous. V dropped 0 bases and J dropped 2 bases, with 10 bases sitting between them. Germline V gene sequence: CDR1 DFQATT, CDR2 SNEGSKA (reference sequence). This CDR3 region has 14 residues. CDR3 in amino acids: CSARDGVLQETQYF. As DNA, the CDR3 is TGCAGTGCTAGAGATGGGGTCCTTCAAGAGACCCAGTACTTC.

This clonotype was detected a few times. The V and J genes are TRBV5-1 and TRBJ2-5; no firm D call. CDR1 is SGHRS and CDR2 is YFSETQ in the germline V gene. The CDR3 extends over 13 amino acids. V lost 5 bases, J lost 5 bases, and 13 bases lay in between. CDR3 nucleotide sequence: TGCGCCAGCAGTACAGCAGTCCGGGAGACCCAGTACTTC. It yields the protein CASSTAVRETQYF.

In its sample, this clonotype was seen many times. The rearrangement links TRBV10-3 to TRBJ1-6, with TRBD1 as a possible D gene (6 bases). V was pared by 6 bases and J by 5 bases, with 11 bases between. The CDR3 is 14 amino acids. From germline, CDR1 is ENHRY and CDR2 SYGVKD. The CDR3 DNA follows: TGTGCCATCAGGAGGACAGCCGATAATTCACCCCTCCACTTT. It translates to CAIRRTADNSPLHF.

This clonotype was observed many times. This rearrangement joins TRBV20-1 to TRBJ2-1; D call uncertain. The CDR3 is 12 amino acids. Trimming took off 3 bases at V and 4 bases at J, with 7 bases between the two ends. CDR1 and CDR2 from the germline V gene are DFQATT and SNEGSKA (reference sequence). The CDR3 here is CSARWQYNEQFF. CDR3 sequence (DNA): TGCAGTGCTAGGTGGCAGTACAATGAGCAGTTCTTC.

The rearrangement joins TRBV5-1 to TRBJ2-1; 7 bases are shared with TRBD2. This CDR3 has 16 residues. The junction had 5 bases not matched to a gene; V was cut back by 0 bases and J by 2 bases. In germline, CDR1 is SGHRS, CDR2 YFSETQ. CDR3 region: CASSLASGNTYNEQFF. CDR3 DNA sequence: TGCGCCAGCAGCTTGGCAAGCGGGAACACCTACAATGAGCAGTTCTTC.

This clonotype was recorded many times. The chain employs TRBV2 and TRBJ2-2; no definite D call. CDR3 length equals 12 residues. Trimming pared 4 bases from V and 6 bases from J, leaving 6 bases between. CDR1 is SNHLY and CDR2 is FYNNEI in the germline V gene. The CDR3 nucleotides read TGTGCCAGCAGTGCGCCAGCCGGGGAGCTGTTTTTT. Amino acid sequence: CASSAPAGELFF.